This T cell receptor beta chain is drawn from a study of blood T cell repertoires in COVID-19. Study details: The origin of the acute and convalescent COVID-19 samples was the United States, Italy and Spain. The analysed material was cDNA or gDNA that came from T cells, B-cell-depleted T cells, or PBMCs.

Trimming took off 3 bases at V and 5 bases at J, with 23 bases between the two ends. Germline assignment: CDR1 PRHDT and CDR2 FYEKMQ (reference sequence). The length of the CDR3 is 17 residues. Authors' data handling: Amplification of reference gene primers was used by the study to estimate nucleated cell counts. Measured with immunoSEQ multiplex PCR; TCRdb has only the in-frame clones, and not every one. Clonal size and the V and J genes are those of that table, whereas D and trimming came from the DNA. The top ten hold approximately 3.4% of the sample, which has about 60,000 clones, approximately 84% seen once.

The chain combines TRBV13 with TRBJ2-7, with D perhaps TRBD2 (6 bases). Sequencing was done on a sample of peripheral blood. The source of this sequence is a man in his 60s with acute or convalescent COVID-19. CDR3 nucleotides: TGTGCCAGCAGCTTCCGACTAGTAGGTTCTTCTATGGACGAGCAGTACTTC. Amino acid sequence: CASSFRLVGSSMDEQYF.